The source of this T cell receptor beta chain is a study of cytomegalovirus exposure and HLA in healthy donors (dated by TCRdb to 2017 to 2019). With regard to the full study: An earlier analysis of approximately 640 of the donors reported about 250 Gb of sequence data and some 120 million unique TCR beta sequences from about 200 million T cells. High-throughput TCR immunosequencing, statistical association of individual TCRs with disease status, and machine learning were combined to predict cytomegalovirus infection status. Rather than using new phenotypic data, the later analysis identified candidate immune exposures from TCR beta sequences and from how often those sequences occurred across donors. Typing coverage varied by locus: roughly 629-630 donors for A, B, C, DRB1 and DQB1; under 550 for DQA1; around 570 for DPA1; more than 450 for DPB1. Using immunosequencing, the study profiled T cell repertoires from some 670 subjects and related those repertoires to cytomegalovirus serostatus. Donor age, sex, ethnicity and CMV serostatus were collected together with the repertoire data. To study patterns of TCR occurrence, a later analysis re-analyzed previously published TCR beta repertoires from around 700 donors and added high-resolution HLA genotyping. Of the 398 genotyped donors, about 80% fell in the genetic ancestry cluster associated with self-reported Caucasian donors. To decide whether each TCR beta V gene segment behaved as functional or pseudogenic, an earlier analysis of nearly 600 of the donors relied on high-throughput TCR beta sequencing. In a later genetic analysis, genome-wide SNP genotypes for 398 of the 666 donors were used, and that subset was treated as a discovery cohort. HLA typing covered class I and class II loci at four-digit resolution. The study was designed to test whether signatures of past pathogen exposure could be identified by cataloging public T cell receptors. Among some 410 genotyped donors of the cohort, an average of roughly 240,000 unique TCR beta nucleotide sequences were sequenced per donor, around 20% of them non-productive. In addition to the first cohort of 666 subjects, a separate validation cohort of 120 different subjects was used. Roughly 290 gigabases of sequencing data and around 80 million unique TCR sequences made up an early release that covered several hundred HLA-typed donors. About five DR-DQ haplotypes were treated as single units for association and clustering because of strong linkage in the cohort. All discovery cohort repertoires had been generated on a single sequencing platform.

Libraries were constructed by the immunoSEQ multiplex PCR assay. For the multiplex PCR, a mixture combining 60 forward primers for TCR Vbeta segments and 13 reverse primers for TCR Jbeta segments was used. Amplification of the CDR3 region of rearranged TCR beta genes was performed with a multiplex PCR assay on genomic DNA. Amplified TCR beta libraries were sequenced as 87-base-pair reads on the Illumina HiSeq System. In the original analysis: A later analysis counted around 72 million unique TCR beta chains across the 500 to 850 repertoires, and roughly 11 million of these chains were shared by at least two donors. Raw reads were error-corrected and collapsed into unique sequences with a nearest-neighbor algorithm that merged closely related sequences to remove PCR and sequencing errors. CDR3 sequences were aligned to IMGT reference sequences to assign V, D and J gene segments. For a sequence to be retained, a match of at least six nucleotides to both a V gene segment and a J gene segment was required. Rearrangements were called productive when the CDR3 lacked stop codons and stayed in frame with V and J; all others were non-productive. Following IMGT convention, CDR3 was defined as the stretch from the second conserved V-encoded cysteine up to the conserved J-encoded phenylalanine. The earlier analysis of fewer than 700 of the donors excluded sequences that lacked an unambiguous match to a single V gene segment. An earlier analysis of some 610 of the donors called V segments functional above 56.7% productive rearrangements and segregating when the between-donor standard deviation exceeded 5%. A statistical classification framework was built for diagnosing cytomegalovirus status from the catalog of TCR beta chain sequences. In a later analysis, TCR nucleotide sequences were compared against IMGT/GENE-DB human TR gene sequences so that V and J genes could be assigned. In a later analysis, CDR3 sequences and most-parsimonious VDJ recombination scenarios were assigned using the TCRdist pipeline. In a later analysis, every TCR beta chain was defined by the combination of its CDR3 amino acid sequence and its V-gene family, and reads without a unique V-gene family were dropped. In a later analysis, fewer than 650 highly shared, low-generation-probability nucleotide sequences were removed to address suspected cross-contamination and a sequencing artifact. For each public chain, a later analysis derived a clonal expansion index from normalized ranks of inferred template counts within each repertoire. In a later analysis, generation probabilities were computed with a VDJ recombination model fitted to out-of-frame rearrangements, and the resulting probabilities were checked against IGoR. In a later analysis, TCR-TCR, TCR-HLA and TCR-CMV co-occurrence was scored with hypergeometric tests, and a repertoire-size bias correction was applied to TCR pairs. False discovery rates were estimated in a later analysis by permuting HLA or CMV assignments 20 times. In a later analysis, co-occurring TCRs were grouped using DBSCAN, and TCRdist sequence similarity was added for clustering within HLA-allele-positive subsets. Repertoires with fewer than 30,000 or more than 120,000 public chains, plus five repertoires with anomalous nucleotide sharing, were excluded from co-occurrence clustering. In its TCRdb copy, this immuneACCESS table keeps in-frame sequences only and misses some clones. Where compared with another copy, unresolved V genes explain less than half of these, and the others have no known cause. The V and J calls and the clone size are those of that table, but D and trimming were determined from the DNA. In all, the sample holds 120,000 or so clones, and approximately 72% of those were seen once. Of the sample, nearly 9.5% is held by the ten largest clones.

Counted from cysteine to phenylalanine, this CDR3 has 16 amino acids. Of all the DNA, just the CDR3 is kept, 48 bases in frame from base 1. V is pruned by 2 bases and J by 3 bases, leaving 6 bases of the junction without a gene match. The germline V gene (reference sequence) supplies CDR1 MNHNY and CDR2 SVGAGI. To note about this clone: No cognate antigen has been identified for it. No much larger clonotype is one base removed from it; base qualities were not supplied.

On the study overall, not on this receptor specifically: Most CMV-associated TCR beta chains appeared to be HLA-restricted in a later analysis, and the HLA associations seemed to be driven largely by CMV exposure. Compared with equally common non-associated chains, HLA-associated TCR beta chains in a later analysis were more clonally expanded and had lower generation probabilities. A group of highly shared sequence variants was considered likely to be a technical artifact of the sequencing pipeline. In a later genetic analysis, a missense DCLRE1C variant was associated with V-gene and J-gene trimming of TCR beta chains, and the association was replicated in an independent cohort. Because counts were too low, seventeen rarely observed V segments, including chromosome 9 orphons, were left out of the earlier analysis of 587 of the donors. Assigning TCR associations to individual alleles was difficult when HLA alleles, especially DR and DQ, strongly co-occurred. In vitro tests confirmed that three of the cytomegalovirus-associated TCR beta chains recognize cytomegalovirus antigens. Because the 87-base-pair reads could not distinguish some IMGT-functional V segments, including TRBV6-2 and TRBV6-3, those segments were excluded. A later analysis reported that several top co-occurrence clusters appeared linked to parvovirus B19, influenza, CMV and Epstein-Barr virus. This cohort had only TCR beta chains sequenced, and the lack of alpha or paired-chain data limited which features could be detected. The classifier was reported to diagnose cytomegalovirus status with high specificity and sensitivity in both the original cohort and the validation cohort. Roughly uniform sequencing depth across donors was assumed in presence/absence analyses, although this assumption may not hold. The authors suggested that the approach could potentially be extended to other disease states and immunological phenotypes. At a false discovery rate of 0.05, a later analysis linked about 16,000 TCR beta sequences to specific HLA alleles. Immune exposure information for the cohort was limited to CMV serostatus. Across donors, most TCR sequences were observed very rarely, whereas some public TCRs were present in many individuals. Broadly in line with IMGT annotations, most TCR beta V segments showed up in productive rearrangements about 87% or about 30% of the time in an earlier analysis of several hundred of the donors. In a later genetic analysis, fewer N-insertions in productive TCRs were reported among donors in an Asian-associated ancestry cluster than the 666-donor mean. HLA typing was unavailable for some donors at each locus, so association tests used only the typed subset. Linkage disequilibrium might explain the correlated functional status among segregating V segments, but an unknown experimental factor could not be ruled out. In the study, 150 to 200 TCR beta chains were listed as associated with cytomegalovirus. In a later analysis, TCR association rates were found to vary across HLA loci, with the most associated TCRs seen for DRB1 alleles and the fewest for HLA-C alleles. A further reported finding was that TCR beta sequences accurately predicted the HLA-A and HLA-B alleles for most subjects in the first cohort.

The cohort consisted of some 730 healthy bone marrow donors. All cohort members were sampled while nominally healthy, although unrecorded immune exposures were likely present. The donor tested CMV seropositive and was one of the 289 seropositive cohort members. Each donor provided a peripheral blood sample, and peripheral blood mononuclear cells were used for TCR beta sequencing. The Qiagen DNeasy Blood Extraction Kit was used to extract genomic DNA from the blood cell samples. This sequence originates from a woman between 50 and 59 years old in good health and CMV-seropositive. In this chain, TRBV6-6 is recombined with TRBJ1-2; 10 bases in between match TRBD1. Sequenced input: PBMCs. The nucleotides are TGTGCCAGCAGTTACCCCGGACAGGGGGAGGACTATGGCTACACCTTC. The resulting protein is CASSYPGQGEDYGYTF.